This T cell receptor beta chain was sequenced in a study of cytomegalovirus exposure and HLA in healthy donors. Across the study: Genotyping showed less than 85% of 300 to 450 donors falling in the Caucasian-associated ancestry cluster.

Regarding the study as a whole: Beyond CMV serostatus, there was no information to go on about immune exposure. The study listed roughly 160 cytomegalovirus-associated TCR beta chains.

CDR1 is MNHEY and CDR2 is SVGAGI in the germline V gene. V was pared by 4 bases and J by 6 bases, with 9 bases of the junction left unmatched. The CDR3 loop spans 15 amino acids. Regarding this clone: Its antigen is unidentified.

Primers included in the PCR were 60 Vbeta and 13 Jbeta primers. Method: immunoSEQ multiplex PCR; TCRdb's copy keeps in-frame clones and lacks some. This table holds 95,000 to 110,000 clones, 76% found once. This TCR derives from a woman younger than 30 in good health and CMV-seropositive. Sequenced input: PBMCs. The V and J genes are TRBV6-5 and TRBJ2-3; TRBD2 matches 8 bases. The CDR3 protein is CASSLYSGTRDTQYF. The DNA of the CDR3 is TGTGCCAGCAGTTTGTATAGCGGGACAAGGGATACGCAGTATTTT.